This T cell receptor (beta chain) was profiled in a study of response to subunit inactivated influenza vaccine listed by TCRdb under 2018. A note on the overall study: Deep quantitative profiling of the T cell receptor repertoire was used in the study to follow responses to a trivalent subunit inactivated influenza vaccine. Points the paper makes about the study in general: The authors proposed that each seasonal influenza vaccination may bring in only a limited number of new T cells.

The library was produced with RT-PCR. Sequenced on an Illumina HiSeq 2500. The public reads were run again by TCRdb, first through fastp at Q25 and then through MiXCR, and only productive beta chains were kept. Rows with one shared CDR3 protein collapse into an entry with the most common genes and DNA. The sample table shows about 570,000 distinct CDR3 sequences, and about 11% are seen once. The ten largest clones represent 11% of the sample. In its sample, this clonotype was seen a few times. Its antigen remains unidentified. No per-base quality is available; no much larger clone lies one base away. The CDR3 contains 12 residues, cysteine and phenylalanine counted. Just the 36-base CDR3 DNA is kept, in frame starting at base 1. Trimmed from V: 5 bases; trimmed from J: 3 bases; junction bases lacking a gene match: 2. CDR1 and CDR2 were assigned from the germline V gene as SQVTM and ANQGSEA. These data also featured in a second study, about T cells expressing NK-cell markers. As described in the second report: 5'RACE template switching, by which a universal primer site and unique molecular identifiers were added, was used to make TCR beta cDNA libraries. TCR beta-chain repertoires were profiled in sorted CD3+CD56+NKG2C+, CD3+CD56+NKG2C- and CD3+CD56-NKG2C+ T-cell subsets from several donors. Among the eight sequenced donors, only one was HCMV-seronegative, while the other seven were HCMV-seropositive. In several experiments an anti-gammadeltaTCR antibody was added to restrict sorting to alphabetaTCR-expressing T cells. In roughly 6 donors, the dominant CD3+CD56+NKG2C+ clonotypes ranked among the top 10 CD8+ clonotypes, making up roughly 1.0-7.5% of CD8+ T cells. Those dominant clonotypes were again the most abundant among CD3+CD56-NKG2C+ cells in several donors, at about 25-60.1%. Whether the expanded NKG2C-expressing T cell clones were specific for HCMV antigens was left unclear. The eight sequenced donors were randomly selected healthy volunteers, three men and five women. HCMV serostatus was determined by detecting HCMV-specific IgG in serum with a commercial ELISA kit. Ficoll density gradient centrifugation was used to isolate peripheral blood mononuclear cells from blood. Bulk peripheral blood T-cell repertoires were additionally sequenced from unsorted PBMC for over 5 donors. cDNA synthesis was primed from the TCR beta constant segment and was followed by two successive PCR amplification steps. The libraries were sequenced on Illumina HiSeq 2000/2500, MiSeq or NextSeq, producing 2 x 150 bp reads. Reads were demultiplexed and grouped by UMI with MIGEC, and clonotypes were assembled and quantified with MiTCR. To remove erroneous sequences, TCR cDNA sequences were retained only when supported by two or more reads. The tcR package was used for downstream repertoire analysis, and clonotypes were matched between fractions using CDR3 nucleotide sequence together with V segment. VDJmatch was used to annotate antigen specificity against VDJdb, with one amino acid substitution in CDR3 permitted.

The specimen comprised PBMCs from blood, sampled on the day of vaccination. The clonotype was recovered from a man aged 50 or older who received an inactivated influenza vaccine. Donor details come from another sample of the same person, matched by shared clones. The sequence joins TRBV29-1 to TRBJ1-1, with TRBD1 matching 8 junction bases. The DNA is TGCAGCGTTAGCAGGGGGCACACTGAAGCTTTCTTT. Translated, this gives CSVSRGHTEAFF.